This T cell receptor beta chain was sequenced in a study of control samples from healthy donors and cancer patients. Trimming cost V 4 bases and J 3 bases, with 6 bases left between them. Germline V lookup: CDR1 ENHRY, CDR2 SYGVKD. The CDR3 length is 12 residues. TCRdb's copy holds only in-frame clones and misses some; the assay was immunoSEQ multiplex PCR. The sample has some 180,000 clones; the top ten hold roughly 2%. Sequencing was carried out using blood. The chain couples TRBV10-3 to TRBJ1-2; D unclear. The source of this sequence is a woman aged 25-40 years in good health. CDR3 DNA: TGTGCCATCAGTGGACAAGACTATGGCTACACCTTC. Amino acid sequence: CAISGQDYGYTF.